This T cell receptor beta chain is from a study of response to subunit inactivated influenza vaccine. General study results and limits: Only a handful of new T cells, the authors suggested, are recruited with each seasonal influenza vaccination.

TCRdb reprocessed the RT-PCR reads via MiXCR and lists one record per CDR3 protein. This sample has about 610,000 distinct CDR3 sequences; 11% to 15% occur once, and the top ten carry roughly 11%. In regard to this clonotype: Its antigen is currently unknown.

Germline CDR1 is DFQATT and CDR2 is SNEGSKA (reference sequence). Trimming removed 0 bases at V and 0 bases at J, with 9 bases between. This CDR3 region has 14 residues. This material consisted of PBMCs from blood, taken 11 to 12 days after vaccination. This sequence was found in a man aged 50-59 years who received an inactivated influenza vaccine. V is TRBV20-1 and J is TRBJ2-7, with D uncertain. In DNA, the CDR3 is TGCAGTGCTAGAGACAGTTTGAGCTCCTACGAGCAGTACTTC. This encodes CSARDSLSSYEQYF.